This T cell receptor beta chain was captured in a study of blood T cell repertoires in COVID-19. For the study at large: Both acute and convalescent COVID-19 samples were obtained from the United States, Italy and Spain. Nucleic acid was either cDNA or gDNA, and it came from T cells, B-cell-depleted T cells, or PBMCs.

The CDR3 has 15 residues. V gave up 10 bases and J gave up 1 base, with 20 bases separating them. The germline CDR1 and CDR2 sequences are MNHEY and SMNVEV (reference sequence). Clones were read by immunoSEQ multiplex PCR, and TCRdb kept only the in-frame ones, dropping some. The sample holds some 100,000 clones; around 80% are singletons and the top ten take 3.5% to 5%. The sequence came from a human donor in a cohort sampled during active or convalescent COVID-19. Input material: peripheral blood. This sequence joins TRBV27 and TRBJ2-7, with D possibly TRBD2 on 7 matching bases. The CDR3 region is CATPIGGDPSYEQYF. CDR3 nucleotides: TGTGCCACTCCGATAGGGGGGGACCCATCCTACGAGCAGTACTTC.